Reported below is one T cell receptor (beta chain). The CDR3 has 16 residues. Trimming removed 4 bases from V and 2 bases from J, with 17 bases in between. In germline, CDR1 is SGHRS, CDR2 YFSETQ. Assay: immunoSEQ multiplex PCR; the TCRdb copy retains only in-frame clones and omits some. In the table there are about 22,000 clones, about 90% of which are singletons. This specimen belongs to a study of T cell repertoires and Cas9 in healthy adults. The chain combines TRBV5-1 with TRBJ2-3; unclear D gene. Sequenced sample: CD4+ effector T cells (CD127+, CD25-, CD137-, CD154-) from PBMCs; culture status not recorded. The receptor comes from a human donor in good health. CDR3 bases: TGCGCCAGCAGCGGACCATTCAATCCCGACACAGATACGCAGTATTTT. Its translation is CASSGPFNPDTDTQYF.